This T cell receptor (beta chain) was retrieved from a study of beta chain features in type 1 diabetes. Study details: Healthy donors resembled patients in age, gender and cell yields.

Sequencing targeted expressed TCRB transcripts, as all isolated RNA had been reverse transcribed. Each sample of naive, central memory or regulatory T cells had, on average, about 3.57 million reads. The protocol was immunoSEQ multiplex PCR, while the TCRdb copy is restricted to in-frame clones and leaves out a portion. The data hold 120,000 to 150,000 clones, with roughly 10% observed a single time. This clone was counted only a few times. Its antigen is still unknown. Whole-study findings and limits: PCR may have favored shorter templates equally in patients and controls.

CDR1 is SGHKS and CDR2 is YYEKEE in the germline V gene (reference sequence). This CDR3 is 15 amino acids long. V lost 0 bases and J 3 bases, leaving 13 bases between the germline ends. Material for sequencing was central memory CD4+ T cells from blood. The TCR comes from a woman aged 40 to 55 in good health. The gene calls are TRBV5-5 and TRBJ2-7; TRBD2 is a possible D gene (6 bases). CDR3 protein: CASSLASGDFYEQYF. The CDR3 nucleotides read TGTGCCAGCAGCTTGGCTTCGGGAGACTTCTACGAGCAGTACTTC.